One sample yielded the 7 T cell receptor beta chains listed below, sequenced in a study of T cell changes during pregnancy in multiple sclerosis (dated by TCRdb to between 2018 and 2021). The library was built by means of the immunoSEQ multiplex PCR assay. In TCRdb, the immuneACCESS table is reduced to in-frame sequences with V and J assigned. These tables do not hold every clone; where another copy was compared, an unresolved V gene accounts for under half, and the others remain unexplained. Recorded for this sample are 95,000 to 100,000 clones; 91% of them occurred a single time. Of the sample, 2.5% to 3.5% falls within the top ten clones. Sequencing used peripheral blood, obtained in the second trimester of pregnancy. The origin of the receptors is a female donor with multiple sclerosis, enrolled in a pregnancy study.

V usage is TRBV19 and J usage is TRBJ2-7; TRBD1 aligns across 7 bases. The CDR3 covers 12 residues. The germline V gene has CDR1 LNHDA and CDR2 SQIVND (reference sequence). V shed 7 bases and J 7 bases; nucleotides not matched to a gene: 7. This chain's CDR3 is CASKDRTGEQYF. The CDR3 DNA reads as TGTGCCAGTAAGGACAGGACGGGGGAGCAGTACTTC.

The V call is TRBV13, the J call TRBJ2-7; the match to TRBD2 covers 7 bases. CDR1 and CDR2 from the germline V gene are PRHDT and FYEKMQ (reference sequence). The CDR3 has 17 residues. The junction had 11 bases not matched to a gene; V was cut back by 1 base and J by 2 bases. The CDR3 loop reads CASSLADPGTTAYEQYF. CDR3 in DNA: TGTGCCAGCAGCTTAGCCGACCCGGGGACTACAGCCTACGAGCAGTACTTC. The full variable domain, in which reference TRBV13 and TRBJ2-7 provide the parts outside the CDR3, is AAGVIQSPRHLIKEKRETATLKCYPIPRHDTVYWYQQGPGQDPQFLISFYEKMQSDKGSIPDRFSAQQFSDYHSELNMSSLELGDSALYFCASSLADPGTTAYEQYFGPGTRLTVT.

V and J are TRBV19 and TRBJ1-1, with TRBD1 matching 10 bases. The J segment lost 1 base and the V segment lost 6 bases, leaving 14 bases of the junction unmatched. This CDR3 is built from 18 residues. Germline V gene sequence: CDR1 LNHDA, CDR2 SQIVND (reference sequence). The chain's CDR3 is CASRSQLGTGAKNTEAFF. The CDR3 bases are TGTGCCAGTAGGTCACAGCTAGGGACAGGGGCCAAGAACACTGAAGCTTTCTTT.

V and J are TRBV7-2 and TRBJ2-1; no clear D gene. CDR1 is SGHTA, CDR2 FQGNSA, per germline. Trimming removed 2 bases at V and 0 bases at J, with 14 bases between. The CDR3 length is 17 residues. CDR3 nucleotides: TGTGCCAGCAGCTTAATCTCTGGCTCCAGCTCCTACAATGAGCAGTTCTTC. It translates to CASSLISGSSSYNEQFF.

The V and J genes are TRBV28 and TRBJ2-1; maybe TRBD1 (6 bases). Trimming removed 3 bases at V and 4 bases at J, with 7 bases between. This CDR3 region has 13 residues. Germline V gene sequence: CDR1 MDHEN, CDR2 SYDVKM. CDR3 in DNA: TGTGCCAGCAGTTTGGACAGATACAATGAGCAGTTCTTC. Translating it yields CASSLDRYNEQFF.

J is TRBJ1-2 and V is TRBV12-5, with 8 bases identical to TRBD1. The CDR3 covers 13 residues. Losses at the gene ends were 5 bases for V and 8 bases for J; bases not matched to a gene: 7. In germline, CDR1 is LGHNT, CDR2 FRNRAP. CDR3 DNA: TGTGCTAGTGGTCGCGGACAGGGCTTCGGCTACACCTTC. Translated, it gives CASGRGQGFGYTF.

This clone was counted between two and nine times. This chain joins TRBV28 and TRBJ1-5, with a weak D call TRBD1 (6 bases). The length of the CDR3 is 15 residues. CDR1 is MDHEN and CDR2 is SYDVKM in the germline V gene. V lost 3 bases and J 5 bases, leaving 14 bases between the germline ends. The CDR3 region is CASSLGRGVDQPQHF. CDR3 sequence (DNA): TGTGCCAGCAGTTTGGGGAGGGGGGTAGATCAGCCCCAGCATTTT.